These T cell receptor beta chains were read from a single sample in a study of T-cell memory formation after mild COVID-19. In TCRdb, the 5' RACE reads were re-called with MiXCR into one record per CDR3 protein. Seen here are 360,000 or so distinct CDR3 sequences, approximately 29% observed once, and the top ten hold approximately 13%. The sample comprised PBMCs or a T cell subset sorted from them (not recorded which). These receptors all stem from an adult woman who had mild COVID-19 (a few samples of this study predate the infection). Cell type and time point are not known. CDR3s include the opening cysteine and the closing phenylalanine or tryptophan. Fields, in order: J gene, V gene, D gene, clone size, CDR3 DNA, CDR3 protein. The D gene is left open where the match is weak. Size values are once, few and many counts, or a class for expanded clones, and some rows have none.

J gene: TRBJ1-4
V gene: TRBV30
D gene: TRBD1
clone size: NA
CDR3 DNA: TGTGCCTGGGCTCCGGGACAGAAGGTAGCTAATGAAAAACTGTTTTTT
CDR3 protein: CAWAPGQKVANEKLFF

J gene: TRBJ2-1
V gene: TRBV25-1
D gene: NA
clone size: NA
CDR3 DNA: TGTGCCAGCAGTGATTCAACAGGGAGCTCCTACAATGAGCAGTTCTTC
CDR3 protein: CASSDSTGSSYNEQFF

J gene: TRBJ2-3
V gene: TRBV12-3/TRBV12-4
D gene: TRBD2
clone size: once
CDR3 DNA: TGTGCCAGCAGTGAACCCTGGACTAGCGGGAGTACAGATACGCAGTATTTT
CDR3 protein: CASSEPWTSGSTDTQYF

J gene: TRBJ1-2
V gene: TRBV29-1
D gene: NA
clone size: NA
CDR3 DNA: TGCAGCACACGAGACTATGGCTACACCTTC
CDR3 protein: CSTRDYGYTF

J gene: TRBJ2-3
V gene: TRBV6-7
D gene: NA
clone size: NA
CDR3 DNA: TGTGCCAGCAGTTACCTGGGTTTTCCCGTGAGGACGCAGTATTTT
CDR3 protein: CASSYLGFPVRTQYF

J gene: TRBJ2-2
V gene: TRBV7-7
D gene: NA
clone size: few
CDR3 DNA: TGTGCTAGCAGCTTCGGCGGGATAGGCACCGGGGAGCTGTTTTTT
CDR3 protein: CASSFGGIGTGELFF

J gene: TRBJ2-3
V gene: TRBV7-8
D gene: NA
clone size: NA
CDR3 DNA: TGTGCCAGCAGTTCTGGACGAAGTACAGATACGCAGTATTTT
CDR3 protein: CASSSGRSTDTQYF

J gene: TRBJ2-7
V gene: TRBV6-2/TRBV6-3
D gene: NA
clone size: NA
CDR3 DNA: TGTGCCAGCAGTTGGACCGACCCCTCCTACGAGCAGTACTTC
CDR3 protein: CASSWTDPSYEQYF

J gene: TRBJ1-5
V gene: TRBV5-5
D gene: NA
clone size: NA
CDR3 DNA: TGTGCCAGTAACAGAGATAGCAATCAGCCCCAGCATTTT
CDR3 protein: CASNRDSNQPQHF

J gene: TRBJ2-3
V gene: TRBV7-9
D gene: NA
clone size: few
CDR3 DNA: TGTGCCAGCGCTCGGGGGAGCACAGATACGCAGTATTTT
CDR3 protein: CASARGSTDTQYF

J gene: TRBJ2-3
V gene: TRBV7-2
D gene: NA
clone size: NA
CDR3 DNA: TGTGCCAGCAGCTTTAAGGGCGGGCCGGGAACAGATACGCAGTATTTT
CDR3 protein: CASSFKGGPGTDTQYF

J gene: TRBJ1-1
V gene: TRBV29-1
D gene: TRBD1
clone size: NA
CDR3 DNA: TGCAGCTCTTGGACAGGGAACACTGAAGCTTTCTTT
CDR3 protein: CSSWTGNTEAFF

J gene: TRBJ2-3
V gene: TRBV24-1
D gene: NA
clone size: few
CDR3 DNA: TGTGCCACCTCAAATGGTGGCGGCGCAGGGACTAGCACAGATACGCAGTATTTT
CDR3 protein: CATSNGGGAGTSTDTQYF

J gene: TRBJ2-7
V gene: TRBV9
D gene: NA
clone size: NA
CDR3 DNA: TGTGCCAGCAGCCCAGACGGACTGCGGGAGCAGTACTTC
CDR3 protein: CASSPDGLREQYF

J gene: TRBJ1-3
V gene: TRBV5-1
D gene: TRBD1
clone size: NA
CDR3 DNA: TGCGCCAGCAGCTATGCTGACAGGGGGCCCTTCTCTGGAAACACCATATATTTT
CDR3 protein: CASSYADRGPFSGNTIYF

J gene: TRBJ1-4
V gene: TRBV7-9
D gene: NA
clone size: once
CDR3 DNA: TGTGCCAGCAGCCCCCCGGGACTTGGTGAAAAACTGTTTTTT
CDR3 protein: CASSPPGLGEKLFF

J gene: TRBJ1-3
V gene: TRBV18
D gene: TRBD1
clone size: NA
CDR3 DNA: TGTGCCAGCTCCCGGGGACAGGACTCTGGAAACACCATATATTTT
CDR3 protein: CASSRGQDSGNTIYF

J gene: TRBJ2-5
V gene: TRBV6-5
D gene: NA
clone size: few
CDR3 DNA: TGTGCCAGCAGCCGACGCGGGGAGCGAGAGACCCAGTACTTC
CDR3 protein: CASSRRGERETQYF

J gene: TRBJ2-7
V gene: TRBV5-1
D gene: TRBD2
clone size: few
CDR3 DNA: TGCGCCAGCAGCATGACTAGCGGGCGCACCTACGAGCAGTACTTC
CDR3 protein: CASSMTSGRTYEQYF

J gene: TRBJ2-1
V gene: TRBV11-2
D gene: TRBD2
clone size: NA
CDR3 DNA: TGTGCCAGCAGCTTGGGACTAGCGGGTCTGAATGAGCAGTTCTTC
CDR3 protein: CASSLGLAGLNEQFF

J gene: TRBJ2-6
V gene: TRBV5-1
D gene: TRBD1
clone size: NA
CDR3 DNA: TGCGCCAGTATCAGGGGGCCCTCTGGGGCCAACGTCCTGACTTTC
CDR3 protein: CASIRGPSGANVLTF

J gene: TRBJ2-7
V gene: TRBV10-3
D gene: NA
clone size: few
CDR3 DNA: TGTGCCATCAACACCGACAGCTACGAGCAGTACTTC
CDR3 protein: CAINTDSYEQYF

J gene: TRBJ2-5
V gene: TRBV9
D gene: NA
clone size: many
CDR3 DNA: TGTGCCAGCAGCGTAGATGAAGAGACCCAGTACTTC
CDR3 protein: CASSVDEETQYF

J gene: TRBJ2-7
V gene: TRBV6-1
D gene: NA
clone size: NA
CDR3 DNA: TGTGCCAGCAGGTCAGGGGTCTTCGGCTCCTACGAGCAGTACTTC
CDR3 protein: CASRSGVFGSYEQYF

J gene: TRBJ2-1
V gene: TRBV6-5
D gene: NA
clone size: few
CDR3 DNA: TGTGCCAGCAGTAAAGAGCGGAGCTCCTACAATGAGCAGTTCTTC
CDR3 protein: CASSKERSSYNEQFF

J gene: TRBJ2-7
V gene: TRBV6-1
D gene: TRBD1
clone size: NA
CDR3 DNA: TGTGCCAGCAGTGACCTTGGACAGGGCTACGAGCAGTACTTC
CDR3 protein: CASSDLGQGYEQYF

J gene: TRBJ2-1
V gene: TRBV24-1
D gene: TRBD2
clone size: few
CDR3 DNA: TGTGCCACCAGTGCGGGCGGCGGGAGGGCAAAGGAGCAGTTCTTC
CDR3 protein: CATSAGGGRAKEQFF

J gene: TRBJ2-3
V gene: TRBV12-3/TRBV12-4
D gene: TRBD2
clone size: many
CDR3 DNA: TGTGCCAGCTGTAGCGGGCGAAACACAGATACGCAGTATTTT
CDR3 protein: CASCSGRNTDTQYF

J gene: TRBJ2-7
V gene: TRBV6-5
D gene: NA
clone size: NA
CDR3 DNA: TGTGCCAGCAGTTACCGTATACAGACTCCCGGGGAGCAGTACTTC
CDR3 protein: CASSYRIQTPGEQYF

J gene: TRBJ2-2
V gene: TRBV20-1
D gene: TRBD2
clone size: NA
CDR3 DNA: TGCAGTGCTAGAGTCCTCCCGGCTAGCGGGAGTGCCGGGGAGCTGTTTTTT
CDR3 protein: CSARVLPASGSAGELFF

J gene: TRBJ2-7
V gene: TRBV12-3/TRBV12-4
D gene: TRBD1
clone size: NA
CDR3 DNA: TGTGCCAGCCTCAGGACAGGGGGTGATGGGCAGTACTTC
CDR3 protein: CASLRTGGDGQYF

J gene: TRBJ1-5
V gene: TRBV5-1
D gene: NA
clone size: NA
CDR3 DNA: TGCGCCAGCAGCTTGACCGGGGGCGGGGAGCACCAGCATTTT
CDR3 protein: CASSLTGGGEHQHF

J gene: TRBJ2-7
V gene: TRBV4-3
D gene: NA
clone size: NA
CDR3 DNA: TGCGCCAGCAGCCAAGATTGGGGCAGGGGAAATCCCTACGAGCAGTACTTC
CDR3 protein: CASSQDWGRGNPYEQYF

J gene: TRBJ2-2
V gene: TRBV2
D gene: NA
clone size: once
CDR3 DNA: TGTGCCAGCAGTGTGACCTACACCGGGGAGCTGTTTTTT
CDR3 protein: CASSVTYTGELFF

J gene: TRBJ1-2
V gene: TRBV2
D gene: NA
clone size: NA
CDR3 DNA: TGTGCCAGCAGTGTAAAGGTTAACTATGGCTACACCTTC
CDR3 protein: CASSVKVNYGYTF

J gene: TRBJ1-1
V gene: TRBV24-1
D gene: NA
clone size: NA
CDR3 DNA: TGTGCCACCAGTGATACAGACACTGAAGCTTTCTTT
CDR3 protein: CATSDTDTEAFF

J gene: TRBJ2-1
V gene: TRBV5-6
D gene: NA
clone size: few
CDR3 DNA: TGTGCCAGCAGCTTAGCGTGGGTTTGGCTAGCGTTCTACCATGAGCAGTTCTTC
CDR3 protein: CASSLAWVWLAFYHEQFF

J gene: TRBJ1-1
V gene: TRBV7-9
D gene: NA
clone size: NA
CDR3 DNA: TGTGCCAGCAGCTTGACTTCAGGGTGGACTGAAGCTTTCTTT
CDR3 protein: CASSLTSGWTEAFF

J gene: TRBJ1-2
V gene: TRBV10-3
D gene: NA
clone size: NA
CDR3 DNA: TGTGCCATCACCCCGATCGGGTTGGGGCATGGCTACACCTTC
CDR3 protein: CAITPIGLGHGYTF

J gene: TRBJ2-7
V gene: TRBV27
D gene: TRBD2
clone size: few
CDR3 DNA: TGTGCCAGCCGATACGGACTAGCGGGGGACGAGCAGTACTTC
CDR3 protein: CASRYGLAGDEQYF

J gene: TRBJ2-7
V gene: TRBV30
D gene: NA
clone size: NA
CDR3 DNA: TGTGCCTGGAGTACCGACAGATACGAGCAGTACTTC
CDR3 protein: CAWSTDRYEQYF

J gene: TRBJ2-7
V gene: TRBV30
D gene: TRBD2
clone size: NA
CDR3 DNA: TGTGCCTGGAGTGTAGGGTATGGTAGCGGGCCCCACGAGCAGTACTTC
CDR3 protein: CAWSVGYGSGPHEQYF